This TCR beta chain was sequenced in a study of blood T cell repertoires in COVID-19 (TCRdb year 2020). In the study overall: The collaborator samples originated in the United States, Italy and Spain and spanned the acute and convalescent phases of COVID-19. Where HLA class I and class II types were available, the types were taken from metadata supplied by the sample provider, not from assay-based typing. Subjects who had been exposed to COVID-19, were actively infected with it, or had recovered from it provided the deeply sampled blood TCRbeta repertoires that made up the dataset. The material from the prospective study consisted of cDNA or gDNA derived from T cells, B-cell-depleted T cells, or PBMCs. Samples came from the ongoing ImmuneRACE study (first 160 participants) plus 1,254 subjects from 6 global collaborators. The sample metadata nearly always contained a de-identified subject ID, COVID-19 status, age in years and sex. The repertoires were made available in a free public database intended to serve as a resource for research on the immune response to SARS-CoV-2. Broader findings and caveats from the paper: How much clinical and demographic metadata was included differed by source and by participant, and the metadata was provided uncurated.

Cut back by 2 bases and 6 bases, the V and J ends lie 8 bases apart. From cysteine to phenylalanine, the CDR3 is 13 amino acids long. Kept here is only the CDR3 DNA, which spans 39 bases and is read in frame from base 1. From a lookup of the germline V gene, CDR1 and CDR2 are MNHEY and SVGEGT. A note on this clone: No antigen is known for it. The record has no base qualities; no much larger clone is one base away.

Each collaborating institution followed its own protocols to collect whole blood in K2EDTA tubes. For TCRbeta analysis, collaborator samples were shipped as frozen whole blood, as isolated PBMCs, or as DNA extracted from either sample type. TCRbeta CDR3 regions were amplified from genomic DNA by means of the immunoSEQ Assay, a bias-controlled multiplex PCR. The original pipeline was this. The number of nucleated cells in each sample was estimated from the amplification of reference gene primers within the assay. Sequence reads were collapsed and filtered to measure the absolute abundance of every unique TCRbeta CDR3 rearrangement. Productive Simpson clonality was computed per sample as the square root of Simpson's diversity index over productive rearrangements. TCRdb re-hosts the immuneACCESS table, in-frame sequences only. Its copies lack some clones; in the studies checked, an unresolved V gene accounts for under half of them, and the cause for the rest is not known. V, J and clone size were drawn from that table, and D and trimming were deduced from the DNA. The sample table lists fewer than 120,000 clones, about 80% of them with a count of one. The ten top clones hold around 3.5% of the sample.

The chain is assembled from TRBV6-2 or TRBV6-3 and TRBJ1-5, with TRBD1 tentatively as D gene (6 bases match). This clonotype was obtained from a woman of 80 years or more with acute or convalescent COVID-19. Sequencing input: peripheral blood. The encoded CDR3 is CASSYGGVQPQHF. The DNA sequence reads TGTGCCAGCAGTTACGGGGGCGTTCAGCCCCAGCATTTT.